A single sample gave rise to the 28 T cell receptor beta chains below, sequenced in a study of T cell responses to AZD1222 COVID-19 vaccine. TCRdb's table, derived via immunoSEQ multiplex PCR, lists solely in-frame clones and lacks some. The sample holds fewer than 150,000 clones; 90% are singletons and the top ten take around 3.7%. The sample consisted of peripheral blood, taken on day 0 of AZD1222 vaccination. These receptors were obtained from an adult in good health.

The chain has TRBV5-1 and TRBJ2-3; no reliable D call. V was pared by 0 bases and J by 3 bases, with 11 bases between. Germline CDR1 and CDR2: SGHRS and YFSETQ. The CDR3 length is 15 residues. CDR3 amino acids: CASSLEDKRTDTQYF. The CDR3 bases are TGCGCCAGCAGCTTGGAAGATAAAAGAACAGATACGCAGTATTTT.

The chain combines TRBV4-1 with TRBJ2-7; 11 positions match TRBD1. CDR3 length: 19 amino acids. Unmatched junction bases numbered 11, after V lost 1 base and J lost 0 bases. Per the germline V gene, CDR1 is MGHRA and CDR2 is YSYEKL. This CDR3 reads CASSQVRDRGTRSSYEQYF. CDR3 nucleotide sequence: TGCGCCAGCAGCCAAGTACGGGACAGGGGGACGCGGAGCTCCTACGAGCAGTACTTC.

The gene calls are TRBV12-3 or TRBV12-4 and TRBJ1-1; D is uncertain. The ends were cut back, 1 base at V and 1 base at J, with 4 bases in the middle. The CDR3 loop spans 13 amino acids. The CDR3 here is CASSLVANTEAFF. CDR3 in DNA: TGTGCCAGCAGTTTAGTGGCGAACACTGAAGCTTTCTTT.

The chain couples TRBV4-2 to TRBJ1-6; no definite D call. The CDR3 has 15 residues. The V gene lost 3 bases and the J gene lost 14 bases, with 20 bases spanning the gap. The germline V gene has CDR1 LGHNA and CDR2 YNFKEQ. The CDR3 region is CASSQGPLEERALHF. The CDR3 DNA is TGTGCCAGCAGCCAGGGTCCCCTGGAGGAGAGGGCCCTCCACTTT.

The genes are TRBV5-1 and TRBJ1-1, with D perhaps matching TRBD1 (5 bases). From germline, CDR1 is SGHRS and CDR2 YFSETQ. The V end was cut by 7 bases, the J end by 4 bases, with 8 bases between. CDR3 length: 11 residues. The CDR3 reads CASSGPTEAFF. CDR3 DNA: TGCGCCAGCTCAGGGCCCACTGAAGCTTTCTTT.

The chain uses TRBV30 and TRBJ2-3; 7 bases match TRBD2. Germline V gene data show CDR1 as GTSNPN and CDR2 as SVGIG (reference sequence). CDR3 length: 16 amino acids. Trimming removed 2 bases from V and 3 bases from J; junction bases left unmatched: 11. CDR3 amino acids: CAWSLGVERGTDTQYF. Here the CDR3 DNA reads TGTGCCTGGAGTTTGGGAGTCGAGCGGGGAACAGATACGCAGTATTTT.

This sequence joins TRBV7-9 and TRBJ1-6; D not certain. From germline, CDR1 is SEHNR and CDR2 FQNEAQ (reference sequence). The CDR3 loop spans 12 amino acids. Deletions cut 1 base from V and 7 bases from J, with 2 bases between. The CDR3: CASSLENSPLHF. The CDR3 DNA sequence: TGTGCCAGCAGCTTAGAAAATTCACCCCTCCACTTT.

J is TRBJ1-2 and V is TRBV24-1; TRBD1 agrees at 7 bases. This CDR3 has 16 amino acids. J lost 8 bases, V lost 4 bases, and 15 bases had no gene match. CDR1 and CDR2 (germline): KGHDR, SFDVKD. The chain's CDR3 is CATSDVPIRGRGGYTF. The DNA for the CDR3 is TGTGCCACCAGTGACGTGCCGATTAGGGGGCGAGGGGGCTACACCTTC.

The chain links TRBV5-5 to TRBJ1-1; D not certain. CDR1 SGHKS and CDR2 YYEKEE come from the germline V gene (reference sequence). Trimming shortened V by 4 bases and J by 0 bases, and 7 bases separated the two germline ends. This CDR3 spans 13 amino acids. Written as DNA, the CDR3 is TGTGCCAGCAGCCCGTCTTTGAACACTGAAGCTTTCTTT. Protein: CASSPSLNTEAFF.

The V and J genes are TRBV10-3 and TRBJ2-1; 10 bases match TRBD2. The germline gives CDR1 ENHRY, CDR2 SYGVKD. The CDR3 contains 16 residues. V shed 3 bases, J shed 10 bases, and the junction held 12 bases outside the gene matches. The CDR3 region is CAISDSSGGAEDEQFF. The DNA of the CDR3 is TGTGCCATCAGTGATTCGAGCGGGGGGGCCGAGGACGAGCAGTTCTTC.

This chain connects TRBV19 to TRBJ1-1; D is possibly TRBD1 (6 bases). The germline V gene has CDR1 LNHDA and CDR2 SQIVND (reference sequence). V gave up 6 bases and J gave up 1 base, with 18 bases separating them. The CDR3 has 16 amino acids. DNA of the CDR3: TGTGCCAGTAGCTGGGGGGGGCCTATGAAGAACACTGAAGCTTTCTTT. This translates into CASSWGGPMKNTEAFF. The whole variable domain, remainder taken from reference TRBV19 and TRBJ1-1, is DGGITQSPKYLFRKEGQNVTLSCEQNLNHDAMYWYRQDPGQGLRLIYYSQIVNDFQKGDIAEGYSVSREKKESFPLTVTSAQKNPTAFYLCASSWGGPMKNTEAFFGQGTRLTVV.

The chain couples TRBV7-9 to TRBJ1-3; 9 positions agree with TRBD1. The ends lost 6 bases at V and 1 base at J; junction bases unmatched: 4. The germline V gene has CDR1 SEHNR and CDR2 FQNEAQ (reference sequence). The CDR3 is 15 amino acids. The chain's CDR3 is CASSRQGGSGNTIYF. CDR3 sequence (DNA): TGTGCCAGCAGTCGACAGGGGGGTTCTGGAAACACCATATATTTT. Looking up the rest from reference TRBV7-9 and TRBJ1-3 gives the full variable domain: DTGVSQNPRHKITKRGQNVTFRCDPISEHNRLYWYRQTLGQGPEFLTYFQNEAQLEKSRLLSDRFSAERPKGSFSTLEIQRTEQGDSAMYLCASSRQGGSGNTIYFGEGSWLTVV.

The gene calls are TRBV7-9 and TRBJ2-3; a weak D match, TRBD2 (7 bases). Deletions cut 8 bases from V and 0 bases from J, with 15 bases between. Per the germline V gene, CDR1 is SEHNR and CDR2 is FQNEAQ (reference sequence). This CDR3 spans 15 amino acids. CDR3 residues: CASPTGGSSTDTQYF. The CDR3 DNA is TGTGCCAGCCCGACGGGGGGCTCTAGCACAGATACGCAGTATTTT.

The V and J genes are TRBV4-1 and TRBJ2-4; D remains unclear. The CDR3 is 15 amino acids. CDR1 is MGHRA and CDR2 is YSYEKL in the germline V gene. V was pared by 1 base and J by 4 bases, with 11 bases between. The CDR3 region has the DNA TGCGCCAGCAGCCAAGGGTTAGCAGGAAAAAACATTCAGTACTTC. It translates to CASSQGLAGKNIQYF.

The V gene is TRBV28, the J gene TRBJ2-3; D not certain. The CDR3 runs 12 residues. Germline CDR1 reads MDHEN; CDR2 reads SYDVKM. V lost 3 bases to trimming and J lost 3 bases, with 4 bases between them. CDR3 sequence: CASSLGTDTQYF. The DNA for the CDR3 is TGTGCCAGCAGTTTGGGGACAGATACGCAGTATTTT.

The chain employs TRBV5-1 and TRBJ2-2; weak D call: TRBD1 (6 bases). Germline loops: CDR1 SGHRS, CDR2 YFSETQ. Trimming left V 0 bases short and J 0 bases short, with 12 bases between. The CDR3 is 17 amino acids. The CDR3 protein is CASSLGQGSSNTGELFF. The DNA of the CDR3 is TGCGCCAGCAGCTTGGGTCAGGGGAGTTCGAACACCGGGGAGCTGTTTTTT.

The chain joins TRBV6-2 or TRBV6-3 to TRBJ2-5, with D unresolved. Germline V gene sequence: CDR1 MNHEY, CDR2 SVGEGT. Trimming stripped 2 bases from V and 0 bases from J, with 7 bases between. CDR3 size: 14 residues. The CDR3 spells CASSYGRNQETQYF. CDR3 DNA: TGTGCCAGCAGTTACGGGCGGAACCAAGAGACCCAGTACTTC.

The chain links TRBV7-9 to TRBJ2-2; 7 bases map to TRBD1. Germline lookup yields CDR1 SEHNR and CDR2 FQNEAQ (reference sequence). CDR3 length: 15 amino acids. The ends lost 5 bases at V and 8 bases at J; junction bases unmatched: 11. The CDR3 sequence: CASSQRQGRSGELFF. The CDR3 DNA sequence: TGTGCCAGCAGCCAGAGACAGGGAAGGTCGGGGGAGCTGTTTTTT. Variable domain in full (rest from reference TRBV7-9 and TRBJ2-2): DTGVSQNPRHKITKRGQNVTFRCDPISEHNRLYWYRQTLGQGPEFLTYFQNEAQLEKSRLLSDRFSAERPKGSFSTLEIQRTEQGDSAMYLCASSQRQGRSGELFFGEGSRLTVL.

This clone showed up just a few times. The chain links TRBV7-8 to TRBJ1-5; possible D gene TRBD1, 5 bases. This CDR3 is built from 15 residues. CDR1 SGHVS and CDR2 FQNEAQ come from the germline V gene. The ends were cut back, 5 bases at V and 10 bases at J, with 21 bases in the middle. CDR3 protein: CASSADRQNVLPQHF. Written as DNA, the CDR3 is TGTGCCAGCAGCGCGGATAGACAGAATGTCCTCCCCCAGCATTTT.

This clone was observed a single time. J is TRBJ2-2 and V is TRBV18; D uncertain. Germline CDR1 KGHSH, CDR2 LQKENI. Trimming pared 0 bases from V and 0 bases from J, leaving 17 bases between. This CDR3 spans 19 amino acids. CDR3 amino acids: CASSPPSGPQSTNTGELFF. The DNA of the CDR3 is TGTGCCAGCTCACCACCCTCCGGGCCTCAATCCACGAACACCGGGGAGCTGTTTTTT.

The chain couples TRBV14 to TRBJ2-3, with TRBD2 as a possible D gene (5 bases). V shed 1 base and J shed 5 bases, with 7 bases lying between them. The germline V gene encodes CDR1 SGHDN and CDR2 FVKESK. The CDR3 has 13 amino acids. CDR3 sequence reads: CASSQAGLDTQYF. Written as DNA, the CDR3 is TGTGCCAGCAGCCAAGCGGGGTTAGATACGCAGTATTTT.

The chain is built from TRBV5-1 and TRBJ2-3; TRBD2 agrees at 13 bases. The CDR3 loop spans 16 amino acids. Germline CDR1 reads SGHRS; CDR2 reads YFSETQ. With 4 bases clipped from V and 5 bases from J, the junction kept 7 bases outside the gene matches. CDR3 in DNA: TGCGCCAGCAGCAAGGGACTAGCGGGGCCGAGAGATACGCAGTATTTT. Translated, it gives CASSKGLAGPRDTQYF.

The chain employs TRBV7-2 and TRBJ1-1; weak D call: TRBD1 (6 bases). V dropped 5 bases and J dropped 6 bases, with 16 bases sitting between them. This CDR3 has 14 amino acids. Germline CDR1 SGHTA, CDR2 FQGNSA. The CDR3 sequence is CASSTSTGISEAFF. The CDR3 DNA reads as TGTGCCAGCAGCACGAGTACAGGGATCTCTGAAGCTTTCTTT.

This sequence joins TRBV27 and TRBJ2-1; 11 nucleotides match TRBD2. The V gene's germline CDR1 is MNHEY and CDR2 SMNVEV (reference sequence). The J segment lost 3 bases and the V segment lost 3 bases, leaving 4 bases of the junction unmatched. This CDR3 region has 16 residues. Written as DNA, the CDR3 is TGTGCCAGCAGTTTCTCACTAGCGGGAGACTACAATGAGCAGTTCTTC. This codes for CASSFSLAGDYNEQFF.

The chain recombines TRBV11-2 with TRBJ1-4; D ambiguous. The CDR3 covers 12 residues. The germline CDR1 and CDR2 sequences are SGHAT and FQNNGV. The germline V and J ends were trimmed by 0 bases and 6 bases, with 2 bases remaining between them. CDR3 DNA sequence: TGTGCCAGCAGCTTAGATTATGAAAAACTGTTTTTT. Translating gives CASSLDYEKLFF.

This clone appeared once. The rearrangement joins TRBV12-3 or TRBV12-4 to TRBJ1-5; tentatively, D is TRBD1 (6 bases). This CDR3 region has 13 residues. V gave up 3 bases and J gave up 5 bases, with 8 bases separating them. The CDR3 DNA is TGTGCCAGCAGTTTTGCAGGGGATCAGCCCCAGCATTTT. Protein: CASSFAGDQPQHF.

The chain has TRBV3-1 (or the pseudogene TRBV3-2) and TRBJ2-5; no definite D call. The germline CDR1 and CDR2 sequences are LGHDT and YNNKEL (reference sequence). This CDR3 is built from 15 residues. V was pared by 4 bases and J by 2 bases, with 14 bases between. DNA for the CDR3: TGTGCCAGCAGCCCGTGGGTCGGCCCACAAGAGACCCAGTACTTC. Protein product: CASSPWVGPQETQYF.

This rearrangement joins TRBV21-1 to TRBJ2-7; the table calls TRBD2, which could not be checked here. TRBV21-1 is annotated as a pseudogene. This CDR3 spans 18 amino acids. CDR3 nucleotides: TGTGCCAGCAGCAAAGTGCGGCAGGGCGCGGGAGGGAGGTACGAGCAGTACTTC. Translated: CASSKVRQGAGGRYEQYF.